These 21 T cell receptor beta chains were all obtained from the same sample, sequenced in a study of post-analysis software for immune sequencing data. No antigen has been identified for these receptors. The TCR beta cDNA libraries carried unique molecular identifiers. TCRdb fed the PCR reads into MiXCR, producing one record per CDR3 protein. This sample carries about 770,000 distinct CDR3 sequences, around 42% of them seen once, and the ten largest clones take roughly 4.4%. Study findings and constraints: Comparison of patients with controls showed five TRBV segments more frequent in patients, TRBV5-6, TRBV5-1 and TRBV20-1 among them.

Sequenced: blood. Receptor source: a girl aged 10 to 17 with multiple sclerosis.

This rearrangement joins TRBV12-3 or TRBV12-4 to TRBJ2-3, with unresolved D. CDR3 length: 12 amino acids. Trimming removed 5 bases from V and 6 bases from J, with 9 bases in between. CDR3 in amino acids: CASSIERDTQYF. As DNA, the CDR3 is TGTGCCAGCAGTATAGAGAGGGATACGCAGTATTTT.

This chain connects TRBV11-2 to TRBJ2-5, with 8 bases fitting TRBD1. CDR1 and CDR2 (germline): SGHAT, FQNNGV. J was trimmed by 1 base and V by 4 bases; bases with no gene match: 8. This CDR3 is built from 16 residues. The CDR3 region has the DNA TGTGCCAGCAGCTGGGCCGAACAGGGGGTCCAAGAGACCCAGTACTTC. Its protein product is CASSWAEQGVQETQYF.

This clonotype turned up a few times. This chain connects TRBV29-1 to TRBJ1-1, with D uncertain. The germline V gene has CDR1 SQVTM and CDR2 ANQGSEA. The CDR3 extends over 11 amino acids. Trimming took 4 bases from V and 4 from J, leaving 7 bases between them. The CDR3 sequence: CSVAPGTEAFF. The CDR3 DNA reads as TGCAGCGTTGCCCCGGGCACTGAAGCTTTCTTT.

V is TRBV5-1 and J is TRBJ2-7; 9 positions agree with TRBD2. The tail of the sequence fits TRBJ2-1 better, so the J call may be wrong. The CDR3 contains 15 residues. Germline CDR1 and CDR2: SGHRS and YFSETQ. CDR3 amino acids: CASSLSSGSLNEQFF. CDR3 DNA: TGCGCCAGCAGCTTAAGTAGCGGGAGTTTGAATGAGCAGTTCTTC.

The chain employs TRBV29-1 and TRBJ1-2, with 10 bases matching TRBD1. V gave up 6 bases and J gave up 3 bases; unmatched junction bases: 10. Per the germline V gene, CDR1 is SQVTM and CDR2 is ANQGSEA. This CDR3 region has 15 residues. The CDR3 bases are TGCAGCGTGCGCACGGGACAGGGGAGAGACTATGGCTACACCTTC. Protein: CSVRTGQGRDYGYTF.

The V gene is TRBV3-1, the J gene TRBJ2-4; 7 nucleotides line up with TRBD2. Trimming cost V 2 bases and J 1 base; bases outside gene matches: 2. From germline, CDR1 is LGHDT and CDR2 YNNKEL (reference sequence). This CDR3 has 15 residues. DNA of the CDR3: TGTGCCAGCAGCCAATGGGGAGGGGCCAAAAACATTCAGTACTTC. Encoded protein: CASSQWGGAKNIQYF.

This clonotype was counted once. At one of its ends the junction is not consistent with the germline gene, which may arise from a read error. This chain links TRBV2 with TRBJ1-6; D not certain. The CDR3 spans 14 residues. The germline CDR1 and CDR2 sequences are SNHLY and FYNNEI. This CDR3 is CASSVKRAESPPHF. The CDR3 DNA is TGTGCCAGCAGTGTGAAACGGGCGGAATCACCCCCCCACTTT.

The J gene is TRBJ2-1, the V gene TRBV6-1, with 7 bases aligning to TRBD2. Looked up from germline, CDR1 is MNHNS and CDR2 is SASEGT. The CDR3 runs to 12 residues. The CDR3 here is CACGLEWYEQFF. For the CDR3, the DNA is TGTGCGTGCGGACTAGAGTGGTATGAGCAGTTCTTC.

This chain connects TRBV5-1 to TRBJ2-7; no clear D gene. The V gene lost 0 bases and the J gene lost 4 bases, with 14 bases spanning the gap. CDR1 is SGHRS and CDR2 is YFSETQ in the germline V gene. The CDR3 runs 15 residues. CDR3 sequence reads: CASSLEGGLEYEQYF. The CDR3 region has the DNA TGCGCCAGCAGCTTGGAGGGCGGCCTCGAATACGAGCAGTACTTC.

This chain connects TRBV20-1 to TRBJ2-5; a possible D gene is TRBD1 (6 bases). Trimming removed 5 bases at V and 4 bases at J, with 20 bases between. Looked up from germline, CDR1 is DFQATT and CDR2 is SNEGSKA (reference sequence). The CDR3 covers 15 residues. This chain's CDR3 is CSAGKRTARVETQYF. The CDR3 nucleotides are TGCAGTGCTGGAAAGCGGACAGCCCGTGTAGAGACCCAGTACTTC.

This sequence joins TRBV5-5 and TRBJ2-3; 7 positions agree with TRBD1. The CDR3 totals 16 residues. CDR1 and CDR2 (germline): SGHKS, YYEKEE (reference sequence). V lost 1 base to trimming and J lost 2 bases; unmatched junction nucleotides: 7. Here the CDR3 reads CASSLSDREYTDTQYF. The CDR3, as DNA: TGTGCCAGCAGCTTGTCTGACAGGGAATACACAGATACGCAGTATTTT.

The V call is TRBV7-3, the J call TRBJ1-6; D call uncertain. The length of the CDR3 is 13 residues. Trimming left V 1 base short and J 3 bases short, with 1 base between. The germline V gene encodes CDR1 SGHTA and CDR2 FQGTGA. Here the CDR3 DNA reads TGTGCCAGCAGCTTAAACTATAATTCACCCCTCCACTTT. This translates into CASSLNYNSPLHF.

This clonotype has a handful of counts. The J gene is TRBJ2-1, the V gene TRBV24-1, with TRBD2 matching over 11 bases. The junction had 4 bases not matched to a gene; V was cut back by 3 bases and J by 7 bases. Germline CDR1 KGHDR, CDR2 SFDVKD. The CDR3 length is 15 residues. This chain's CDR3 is CATSDPGLAANEQFF. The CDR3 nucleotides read TGTGCCACCAGTGATCCGGGACTAGCGGCTAATGAGCAGTTCTTC.

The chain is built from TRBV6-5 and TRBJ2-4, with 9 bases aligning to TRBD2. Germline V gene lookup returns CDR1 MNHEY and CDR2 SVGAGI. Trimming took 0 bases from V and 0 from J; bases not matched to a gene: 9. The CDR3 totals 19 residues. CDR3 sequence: CASSYSWASGELAKNIQYF. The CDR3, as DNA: TGTGCCAGCAGTTACTCGTGGGCTAGCGGGGAATTAGCCAAAAACATTCAGTACTTC.

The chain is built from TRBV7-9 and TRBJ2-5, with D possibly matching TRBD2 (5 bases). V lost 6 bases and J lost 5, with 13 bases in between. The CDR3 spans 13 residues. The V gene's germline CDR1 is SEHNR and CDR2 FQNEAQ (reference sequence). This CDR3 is CASSFLTGETQYF. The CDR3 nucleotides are TGTGCCAGCAGTTTCCTGACGGGGGAGACCCAGTACTTC.

The CDR3 sequence is CAWTGGSETQYF. In DNA, the CDR3 is TGTGCCTGGACAGGGGGCTCGGAGACCCAGTACTTC. The chain recombines TRBV30 with TRBJ2-7; 8 bases match TRBD1. The tail of the sequence fits TRBJ2-5 better, so the J call may be wrong. There are 12 residues in the CDR3. Germline lookup yields CDR1 GTSNPN and CDR2 SVGIG (reference sequence).

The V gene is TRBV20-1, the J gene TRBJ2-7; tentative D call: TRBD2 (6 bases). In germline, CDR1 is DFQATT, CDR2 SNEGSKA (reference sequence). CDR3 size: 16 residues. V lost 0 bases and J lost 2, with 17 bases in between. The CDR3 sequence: CSARDRMRLEAYEQYF. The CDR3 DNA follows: TGCAGTGCTAGAGATAGGATGAGACTAGAGGCCTACGAGCAGTACTTC.

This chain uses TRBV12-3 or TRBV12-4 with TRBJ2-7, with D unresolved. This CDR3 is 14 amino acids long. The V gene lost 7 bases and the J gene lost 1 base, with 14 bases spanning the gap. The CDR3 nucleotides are TGTGCCAGCAACCAGGCTGGTTTGTCCTACGAGCAGTACTTC. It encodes CASNQAGLSYEQYF.

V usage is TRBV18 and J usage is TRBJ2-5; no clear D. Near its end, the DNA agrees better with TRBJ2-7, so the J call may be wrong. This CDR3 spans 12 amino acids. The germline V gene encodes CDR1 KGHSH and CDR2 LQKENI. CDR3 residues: CASSPRDHEQYF. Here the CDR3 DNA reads TGTGCCAGCTCACCTCGCGACCACGAGCAGTACTTC.

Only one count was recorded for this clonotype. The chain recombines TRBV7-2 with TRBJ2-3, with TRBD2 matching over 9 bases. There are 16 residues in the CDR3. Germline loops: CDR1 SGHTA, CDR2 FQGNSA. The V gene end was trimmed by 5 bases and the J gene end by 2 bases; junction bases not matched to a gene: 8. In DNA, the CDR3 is TGTGCCAGCAGCGAAGGGACTAGCTGGGACACAGATACGCAGTATTTT. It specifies CASSEGTSWDTDTQYF.

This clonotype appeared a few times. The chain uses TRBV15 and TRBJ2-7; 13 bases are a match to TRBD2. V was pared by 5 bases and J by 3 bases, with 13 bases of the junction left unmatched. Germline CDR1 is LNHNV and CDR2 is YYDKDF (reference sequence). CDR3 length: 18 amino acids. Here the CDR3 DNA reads TGTGCCACCAGCGGAGGACTAGCGGGAGTTACCCCAGTCTACGAGCAGTACTTC. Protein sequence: CATSGGLAGVTPVYEQYF.